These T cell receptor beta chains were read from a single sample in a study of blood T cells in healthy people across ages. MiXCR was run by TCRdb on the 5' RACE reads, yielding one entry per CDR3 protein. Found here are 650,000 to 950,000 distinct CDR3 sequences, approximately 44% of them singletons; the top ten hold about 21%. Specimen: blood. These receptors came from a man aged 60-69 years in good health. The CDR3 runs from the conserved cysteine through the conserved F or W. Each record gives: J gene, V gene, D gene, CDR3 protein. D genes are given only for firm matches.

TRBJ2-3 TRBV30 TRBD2 CAWRGILAGVTDTQYF
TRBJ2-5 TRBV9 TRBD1 CASSPTNRGLETQYF
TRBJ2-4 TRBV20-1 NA CNASRNNKGGDIQYF
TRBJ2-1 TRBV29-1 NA CSVGVLNEQFF
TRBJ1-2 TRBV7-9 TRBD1 CASSSTGTGDGYTF
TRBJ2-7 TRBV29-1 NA CSAFGSYEQYF
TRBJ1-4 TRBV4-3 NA CASSQEYRVANEKLFF
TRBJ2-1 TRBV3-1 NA CASSHLEEQFF
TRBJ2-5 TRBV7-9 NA CASSRQAAGQETQYF
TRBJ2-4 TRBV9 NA CASSVTPGPRNIQYF
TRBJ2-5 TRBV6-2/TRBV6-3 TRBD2 CASSFNPLAGGQETQYF
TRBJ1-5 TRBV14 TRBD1 CASSQAGGQPQHF
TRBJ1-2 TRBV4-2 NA CASSTIGGEGGENYGYTF
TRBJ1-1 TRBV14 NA CASSQEDYRVRGDTEAFF
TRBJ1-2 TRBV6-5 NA CASSPEGPLWDGYTF
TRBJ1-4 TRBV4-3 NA CASSQEHEKLFF
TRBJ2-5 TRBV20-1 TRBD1 CSATRTGQETQYF
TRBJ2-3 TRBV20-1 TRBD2 CSASASGGASSTDTQYF
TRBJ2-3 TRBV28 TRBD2 CASSLSGWTSGGPGDTQYF
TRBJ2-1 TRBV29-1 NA CSVRGNEQFF
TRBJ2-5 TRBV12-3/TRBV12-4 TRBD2 CASSLPGLARRETQYF
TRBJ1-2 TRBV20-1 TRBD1 CSAVPGGAGGYGYTF
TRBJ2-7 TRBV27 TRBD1 CASSLSRDRWDEQYF
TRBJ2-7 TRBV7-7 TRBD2 CASSLALRPPGLGFHSDYKQYF
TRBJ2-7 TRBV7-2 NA CASSLGAVSYEQYF
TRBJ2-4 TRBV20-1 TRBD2 CSARVSGGADKTIQYF
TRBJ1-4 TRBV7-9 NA CASSLVVGINEKLFF
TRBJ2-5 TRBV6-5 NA CASRSLGGVETQYF
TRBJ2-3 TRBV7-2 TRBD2 CASSFGGVGDTQYF
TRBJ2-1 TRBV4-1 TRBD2 CASSQGWISGGPSYNEQFF
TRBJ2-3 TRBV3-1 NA CASSQGPYSTDTQYF
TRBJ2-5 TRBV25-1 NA CASRDADSLTQYF
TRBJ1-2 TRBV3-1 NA CASSPSRRGGYGYTF
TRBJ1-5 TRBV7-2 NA CASSPYRDSNQPQHF
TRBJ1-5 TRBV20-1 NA CSARDSGDPGHQPQHF
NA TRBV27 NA CASSPAPQGETQYF
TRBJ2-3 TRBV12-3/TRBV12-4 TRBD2 CASRGGGRTDTQYF
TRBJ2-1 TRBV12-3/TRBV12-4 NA CASSRPGVGVYNEQFF
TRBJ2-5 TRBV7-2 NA CASSFSRQETQYF
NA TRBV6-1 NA CASIGIASQETQYF
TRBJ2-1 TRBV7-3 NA CASSWDFGDEQFF
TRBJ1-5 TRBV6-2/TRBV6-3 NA CASSYSTARAQPQHF
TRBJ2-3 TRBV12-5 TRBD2 CASGSVAGANTDTQYF
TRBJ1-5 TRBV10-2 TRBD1 CASSDAGTGGLGSNQPQHF
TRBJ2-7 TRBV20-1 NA CSAVNPPLYEQYF
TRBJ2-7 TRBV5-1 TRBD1 CASSPELGQGSYEQYF
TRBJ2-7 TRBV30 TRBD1 CAWSPDRAPYEQYF
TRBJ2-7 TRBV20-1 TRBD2 CSATHSRRGGFEQYF
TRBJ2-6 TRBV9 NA CASSAQGSGANVLTF
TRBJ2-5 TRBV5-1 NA CASSLGYPGETQYF
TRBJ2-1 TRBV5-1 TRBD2 CASSPSEASGVNEQFF
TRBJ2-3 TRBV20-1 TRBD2 CSANGLAGVITDTRYF
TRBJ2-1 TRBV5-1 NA CASNQGGGSNEQFF
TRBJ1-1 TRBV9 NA CASTLVPTAGNTEAFF
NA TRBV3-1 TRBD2 CASSQVAAGALVGTQYF
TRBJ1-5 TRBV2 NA CASKQLDGANQPQHF
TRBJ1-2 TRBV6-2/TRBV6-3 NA CASSFSRQFYGYTF
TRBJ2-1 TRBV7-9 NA CASSLQVQNNEQFF